The T cell receptor beta chain under discussion was sequenced for a study of T cells in Graves' hyperthyroidism and ophthalmopathy. Amplified TCR beta CDR3 regions came from RNA transcripts. First-round RT-PCR of the TCR CDR3 relied on the HTBI primer set. TCRdb recomputed calls from the multiplex PCR reads with MiXCR, one row per CDR3 protein. The sample lists approximately 620,000 distinct CDR3 sequences, approximately 14% occurring once. Sequencing was performed on blood. The TCR originated in a young woman with Graves' hyperthyroidism that later progressed to Graves' ophthalmopathy.

CDR3 sequence: CASSLITGAGYGYTF. Written as DNA, the CDR3 is TGTGCCAGCAGCTTGATTACAGGGGCGGGGTATGGCTACACCTTC. The chain joins TRBV11-3 to TRBJ1-2; 7 positions agree with TRBD1. The CDR3 is 15 amino acids. Germline assignment: CDR1 SGHNT and CDR2 YENEEA. The V and J ends lost 3 bases and 5 bases, in that order; junction bases with no gene match: 9.